The 9 T cell receptor beta chains below come from one sample, sequenced in a study of blood T cells in healthy people across ages. A second PCR, run for roughly 7 to 12 cycles, used a sample-barcoded 5' primer plus a J-beta primer mix. TCRdb re-called the 5' RACE reads with MiXCR, one entry per CDR3 protein. The data show 1.4 million to 1.5 million distinct CDR3 sequences, roughly 45% seen once. Sequencing input: blood. These receptors all stem from a woman under 30 in good health.

The V and J genes are TRBV20-1 and TRBJ2-1; 9 nucleotides agree with TRBD2. The germline gives CDR1 DFQATT, CDR2 SNEGSKA (reference sequence). V shed 0 bases and J 5 bases; nucleotides not matched to a gene: 8. CDR3 length: 16 amino acids. The DNA of the CDR3 is TGCAGTGCTAGAGATTTTCAGCGGGGGGTCAACAATGAGCAGTTCTTC. It is translated as CSARDFQRGVNNEQFF.

The chain recombines TRBV4-1 with TRBJ1-1, with TRBD1 as a possible D gene (5 bases). This CDR3 has 17 amino acids. Trimming removed 0 bases from V and 6 bases from J, with 20 bases in between. Germline assignment: CDR1 MGHRA and CDR2 YSYEKL. In nucleotides, the CDR3 is TGCGCCAGCAGCCAAGATAGGCGGGGGACGAAAGTACCTGAAGCTTTCTTT. It codes for CASSQDRRGTKVPEAFF.

This clonotype was counted between two and nine times. This chain links TRBV30 with TRBJ2-5; D is possibly TRBD1 or TRBD2 (6 bases each). The J call may be faulty, since TRBJ2-7 better matches the DNA end. The CDR3 covers 14 residues. CDR1 and CDR2 (germline): GTSNPN, SVGIG (reference sequence). The CDR3 DNA sequence: TGTGCCTGGAGTGTTGGAGGGGGGCCCTACGAGCAGTACTTC. The encoded protein is CAWSVGGGPYEQYF.

This clonotype was counted only a few times. This chain connects TRBV7-2 to TRBJ2-3; TRBD2 aligns across 10 bases. Germline values: CDR1 SGHTA, CDR2 FQGNSA. The CDR3 covers 15 residues. The V and J ends lost 5 bases and 4 bases, in that order; junction bases with no gene match: 6. CDR3 DNA: TGTGCCAGCAGCCTGGGACTAGCGTTCTCAGATACGCAGTATTTT. Its protein is CASSLGLAFSDTQYF.

V is TRBV15 and J is TRBJ2-1; 11 bases fit TRBD2. Germline CDR1 and CDR2: LNHNV and YYDKDF (reference sequence). Unmatched junction bases numbered 5, after V lost 4 bases and J lost 0 bases. The CDR3 has 17 amino acids. CDR3 loop: CATSTRLAGSSYNEQFF. As DNA, the CDR3 is TGTGCCACCAGCACCCGACTAGCGGGGAGCTCCTACAATGAGCAGTTCTTC.

The V gene is TRBV12-3 or TRBV12-4, the J gene TRBJ2-7; 13 bases align to TRBD2. Trimming cost V 3 bases and J 7 bases; bases outside gene matches: 3. The CDR3 consists of 14 residues. CDR3 sequence: CASSLGLAGQEQYF. CDR3 bases: TGTGCCAGCAGTTTGGGACTAGCGGGGCAAGAGCAGTACTTC.

This clonotype was seen a handful of times. This sequence joins TRBV11-2 and TRBJ2-3; possibly TRBD2 for D (6 bases). The CDR3 is 16 residues long. Trimming pared 4 bases from V and 1 base from J, leaving 15 bases between. CDR1 and CDR2 (germline): SGHAT, FQNNGV. CDR3 protein: CASSSDNSGGTDTQYF. CDR3 DNA: TGTGCCAGCAGCTCAGACAATAGCGGTGGCACAGATACGCAGTATTTT.

The gene calls are TRBV6-5 and TRBJ2-5, with D possibly TRBD2 on 5 matching bases. Germline CDR1 and CDR2: MNHEY and SVGAGI. The CDR3 contains 12 residues. V lost 8 bases and J 5 bases, leaving 12 bases between the germline ends. CDR3 loop: CASSGIGETQYF. In DNA form, the CDR3 reads TGTGCCAGCTCCGGGATCGGGGAGACCCAGTACTTC.

The rearrangement links TRBV20-1 to TRBJ2-1, with 10 bases fitting TRBD2. The V and J ends lost 8 bases and 3 bases, in that order; junction bases with no gene match: 7. The germline gives CDR1 DFQATT, CDR2 SNEGSKA (reference sequence). This CDR3 has 14 amino acids. The CDR3 sequence is CSPRLAGRYNEQFF. DNA for the CDR3: TGCAGTCCAAGACTAGCGGGTCGCTACAATGAGCAGTTCTTC.